This entry concerns a single T cell receptor (beta chain). RNA transcripts provided the source from which TCR beta CDR3 regions were amplified. Carried out on the TCR CDR3, a first-round RT-PCR used the HTBI primer set. TCRdb reanalysed the multiplex PCR reads using MiXCR and keeps one entry per CDR3 protein. Here the sample spans roughly 840,000 distinct CDR3 sequences, 38% being singletons. The source of the sample is a study of T cells in Graves' hyperthyroidism and ophthalmopathy. Trimming stripped 1 base from V and 8 bases from J, with 12 bases between. The CDR3 consists of 14 residues. Per the germline V gene, CDR1 is MNHEY and CDR2 is SVGEGT.

The V gene is TRBV6-2 or TRBV6-3, the J gene TRBJ1-3; D unclear. This TCR came from a man between 18 and 35 years old with Graves' hyperthyroidism. The sequenced sample was blood. CDR3 in amino acids: CASSYYGPRDTIYF. The CDR3 nucleotides read TGTGCCAGCAGTTACTACGGGCCCCGGGACACCATATATTTT.